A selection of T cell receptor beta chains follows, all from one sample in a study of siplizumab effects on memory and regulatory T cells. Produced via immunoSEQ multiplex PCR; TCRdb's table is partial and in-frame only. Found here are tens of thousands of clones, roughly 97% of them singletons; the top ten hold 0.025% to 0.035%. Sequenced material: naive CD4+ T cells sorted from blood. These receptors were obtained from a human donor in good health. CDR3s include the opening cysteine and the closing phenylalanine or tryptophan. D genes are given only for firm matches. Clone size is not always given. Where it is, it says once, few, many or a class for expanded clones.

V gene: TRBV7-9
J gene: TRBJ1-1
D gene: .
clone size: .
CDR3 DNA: TGTGCCAGCAGCGGAGCACAGGGCCCATTAGGGTTCTTT
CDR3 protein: CASSGAQGPLGFF

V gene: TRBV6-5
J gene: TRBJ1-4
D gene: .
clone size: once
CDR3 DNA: TGTGCCAGCAGTAACAGTGCAACTAATGAAAAACTGTTTTTT
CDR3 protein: CASSNSATNEKLFF

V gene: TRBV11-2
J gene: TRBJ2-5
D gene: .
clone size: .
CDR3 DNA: TGTGCCAGCAGCCCAAGGAAGCGGGAGACCCAGTACTTC
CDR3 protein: CASSPRKRETQYF

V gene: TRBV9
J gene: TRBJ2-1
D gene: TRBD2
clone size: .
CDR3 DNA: TGTGCCAGCACCGTTACTAGCGGGGGGCTAGGTGAGCAGTTCTTC
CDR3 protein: CASTVTSGGLGEQFF

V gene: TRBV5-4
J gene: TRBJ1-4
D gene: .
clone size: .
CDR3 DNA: TGTGCCAGCAGCCGCGTAACTAATGAAAAACTGTTTTTT
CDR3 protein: CASSRVTNEKLFF

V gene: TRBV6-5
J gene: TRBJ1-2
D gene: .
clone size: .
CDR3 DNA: TGTGCCAGCAGGCAGGGGCGTTATAACTATGGCTACACCTTC
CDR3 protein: CASRQGRYNYGYTF

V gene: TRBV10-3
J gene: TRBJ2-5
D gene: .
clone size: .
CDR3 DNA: TGTGCCATCAGTGACTACCAAGAGACCCAGTACTTC
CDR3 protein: CAISDYQETQYF

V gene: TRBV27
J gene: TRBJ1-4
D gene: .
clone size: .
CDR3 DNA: TGTGCCAGCAGTTTAACCGTACGGATGGTTGAAAAACTGTTTTTT
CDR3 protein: CASSLTVRMVEKLFF

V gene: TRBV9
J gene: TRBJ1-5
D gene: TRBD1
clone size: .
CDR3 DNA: TGTGCCAGCAGCGTGGGACAGGGAAGAAATCAGCCCCAGCATTTT
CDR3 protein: CASSVGQGRNQPQHF

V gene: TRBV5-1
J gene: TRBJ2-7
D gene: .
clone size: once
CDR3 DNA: TGCGCCAGCAGCTTGGTCGCACCTACCTACCACGAGCAGTACTTC
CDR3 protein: CASSLVAPTYHEQYF

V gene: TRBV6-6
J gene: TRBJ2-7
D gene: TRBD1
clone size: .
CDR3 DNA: TGTGCCAGCTGGGACAGAACATACGAGCAGTACTTC
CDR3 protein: CASWDRTYEQYF

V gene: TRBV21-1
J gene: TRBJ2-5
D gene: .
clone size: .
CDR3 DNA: TGTGCCAGCAGCAGCTGGGACAGGGTTTTCCAAGAGACCCAGTACTTC
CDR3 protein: CASSSWDRVFQETQYF

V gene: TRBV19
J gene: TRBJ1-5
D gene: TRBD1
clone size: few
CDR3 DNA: TGTGCCAGTACCACTAGACAGGGGAATCAGCCCCAGCATTTT
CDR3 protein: CASTTRQGNQPQHF

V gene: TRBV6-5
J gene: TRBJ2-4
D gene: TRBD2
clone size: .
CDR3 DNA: TGTGCCAGCAGCCCCCCGGCGAGCGGGGGAGACATTCAGTACTTC
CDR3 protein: CASSPPASGGDIQYF

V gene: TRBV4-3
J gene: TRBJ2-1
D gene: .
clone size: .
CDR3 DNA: TGCGCCAGCAGCCAAGAGTTTGGGAGAGGGGGAAATGAGCAGTTCTTC
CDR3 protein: CASSQEFGRGGNEQFF

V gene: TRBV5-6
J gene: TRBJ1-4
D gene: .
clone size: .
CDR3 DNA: TGTGCCAGCACCCGTCGGGGATCAACTAATGAAAAACTGTTTTTT
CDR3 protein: CASTRRGSTNEKLFF

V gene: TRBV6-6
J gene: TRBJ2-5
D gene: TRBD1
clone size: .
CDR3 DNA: TGTGCCAGCAGTTACCCGGACAGGGGTAGAGAGACCCAGTACTTC
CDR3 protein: CASSYPDRGRETQYF

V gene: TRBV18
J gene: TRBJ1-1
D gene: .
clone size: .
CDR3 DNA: TGTGCCAGCTCATGGGGGGGCATGATGGACACTGAAGCTTTCTTT
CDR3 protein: CASSWGGMMDTEAFF

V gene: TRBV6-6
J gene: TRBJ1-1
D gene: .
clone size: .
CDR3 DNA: TGTGCCAGCGGGCGGGGCATTACGAACACTGAAGCTTTCTTT
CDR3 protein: CASGRGITNTEAFF

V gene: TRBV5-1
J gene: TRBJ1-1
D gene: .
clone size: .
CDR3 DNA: TGCGCCAGCAGCGCCCATCTAAACACTGAAGCTTTCTTT
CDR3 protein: CASSAHLNTEAFF

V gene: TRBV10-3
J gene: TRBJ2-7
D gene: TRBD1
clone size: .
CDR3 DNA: TGTGCCATCAGAGACGACAGGGGGCGAGGTTACGAGCAGTACTTC
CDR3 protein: CAIRDDRGRGYEQYF

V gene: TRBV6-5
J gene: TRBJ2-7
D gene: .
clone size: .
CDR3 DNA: TGTGCCAGCAGTTACTCATCCGGCGAGCAGTACTTC
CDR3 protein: CASSYSSGEQYF

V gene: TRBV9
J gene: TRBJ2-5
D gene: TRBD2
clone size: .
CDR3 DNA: TGTGCCAGCAATTTCGGCGGGGGGGCTCAAGAGACCCAGTACTTC
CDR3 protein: CASNFGGGAQETQYF

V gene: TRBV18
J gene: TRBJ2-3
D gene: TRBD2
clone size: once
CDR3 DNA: TGTGCCAGCTCACCGACGGGACTAGCGGGAGGCACAGATACGCAGTATTTT
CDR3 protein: CASSPTGLAGGTDTQYF

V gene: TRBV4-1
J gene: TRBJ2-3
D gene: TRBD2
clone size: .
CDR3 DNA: TGCGCCAGCAGCCAGCAGCGGGGTGATACGCAGTATTTT
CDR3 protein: CASSQQRGDTQYF

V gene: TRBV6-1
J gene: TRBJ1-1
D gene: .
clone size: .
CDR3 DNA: TGTGCCAGCTTTACGCCAGGGACGGGCACTGAAGCTTTCTTT
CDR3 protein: CASFTPGTGTEAFF

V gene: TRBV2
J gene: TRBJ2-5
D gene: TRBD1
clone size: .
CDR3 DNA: TGTGCCAGCGAACAACAGGGGGTTGGGGAGACCCAGTACTTC
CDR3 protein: CASEQQGVGETQYF